In its sample, the clone carrying this T cell receptor (beta chain) was seen many times. Its antigen is undetermined. V was pared by 5 bases and J by 8 bases, with 12 bases between. The V gene's germline CDR1 is SGHAT and CDR2 FQNNGV. The CDR3 runs to 13 residues. This sample was included in a study of regulatory T cells in long-lasting Graves disease. Study background: Antithyroid drug intake by newly diagnosed Graves' patients had lasted under 3 months. Study-level points and caveats: TCR diversity was lower in persistent Graves' patients than in newly diagnosed ones. Favored gene segments in persistent disease were TRBV28, TRBJ1-2 and TRBJ2-5.

To make TCR beta libraries, researchers used iRepertoire HTBI primers and Arm-PCR of CDR3 regions. TCRdb reprocessed the multiplex PCR reads via MiXCR and lists one record per CDR3 protein. The sample lists fewer than 350,000 distinct CDR3 sequences, approximately 20% seen once, with about two fifths in the top ten. Time point in this sample: newly diagnosed GD, antithyroid drugs for less than 3 months. PBMC RNA served as the TCR library source. This clonotype was obtained from a female donor with Graves disease. Specimen: peripheral blood mononuclear cells (PBMCs), collected at new diagnosis, from a patient treated with antithyroid drugs. The chain uses TRBV11-2 and TRBJ2-2; no reliable D call. The CDR3 coding sequence is TGTGCCAGCAGCACAGACGGAGCGGGGGAGCTGTTTTTT. It codes for CASSTDGAGELFF.